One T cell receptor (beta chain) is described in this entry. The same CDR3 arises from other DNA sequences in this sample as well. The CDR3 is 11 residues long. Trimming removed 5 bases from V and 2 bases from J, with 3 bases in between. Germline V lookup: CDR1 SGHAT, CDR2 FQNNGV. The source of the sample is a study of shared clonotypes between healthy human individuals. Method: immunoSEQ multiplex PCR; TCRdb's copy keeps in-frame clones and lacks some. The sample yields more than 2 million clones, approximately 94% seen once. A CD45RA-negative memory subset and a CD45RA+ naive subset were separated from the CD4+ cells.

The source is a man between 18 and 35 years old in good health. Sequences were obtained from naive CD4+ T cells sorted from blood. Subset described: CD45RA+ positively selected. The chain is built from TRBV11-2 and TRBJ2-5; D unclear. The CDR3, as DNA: TGTGCCAGCAGCAGACAAGAGACCCAGTACTTC. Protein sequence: CASSRQETQYF.